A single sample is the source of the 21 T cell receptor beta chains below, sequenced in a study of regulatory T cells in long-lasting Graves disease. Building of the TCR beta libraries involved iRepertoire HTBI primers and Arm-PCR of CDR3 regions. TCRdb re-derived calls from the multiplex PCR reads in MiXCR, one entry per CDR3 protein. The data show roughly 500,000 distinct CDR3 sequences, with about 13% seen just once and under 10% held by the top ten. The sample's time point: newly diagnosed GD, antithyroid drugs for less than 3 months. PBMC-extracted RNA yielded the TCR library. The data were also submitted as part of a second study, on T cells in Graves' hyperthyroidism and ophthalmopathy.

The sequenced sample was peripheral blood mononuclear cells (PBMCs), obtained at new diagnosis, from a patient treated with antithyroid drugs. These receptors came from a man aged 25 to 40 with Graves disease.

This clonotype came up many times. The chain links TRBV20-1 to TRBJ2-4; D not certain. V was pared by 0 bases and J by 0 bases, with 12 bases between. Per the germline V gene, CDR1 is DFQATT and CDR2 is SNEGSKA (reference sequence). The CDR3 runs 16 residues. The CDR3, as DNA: TGCAGTGCTAGAGATTCTAATGCGCTAGCCAAAAACATTCAGTACTTC. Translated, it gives CSARDSNALAKNIQYF.

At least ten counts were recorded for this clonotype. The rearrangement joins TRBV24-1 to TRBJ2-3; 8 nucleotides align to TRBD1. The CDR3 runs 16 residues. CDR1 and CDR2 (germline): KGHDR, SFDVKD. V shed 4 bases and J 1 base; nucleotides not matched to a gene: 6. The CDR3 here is CATSETGTGRTDTQYF. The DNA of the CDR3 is TGTGCCACCAGTGAGACTGGGACAGGCCGCACAGATACGCAGTATTTT.

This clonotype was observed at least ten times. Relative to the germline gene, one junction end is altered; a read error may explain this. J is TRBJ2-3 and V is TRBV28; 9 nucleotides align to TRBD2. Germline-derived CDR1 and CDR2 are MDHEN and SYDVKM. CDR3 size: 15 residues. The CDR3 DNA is TGCGAGACAAAGGCGGGAGGGGTTAGCACAGATACGCAGTATTTT. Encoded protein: CETKAGGVSTDTQYF.

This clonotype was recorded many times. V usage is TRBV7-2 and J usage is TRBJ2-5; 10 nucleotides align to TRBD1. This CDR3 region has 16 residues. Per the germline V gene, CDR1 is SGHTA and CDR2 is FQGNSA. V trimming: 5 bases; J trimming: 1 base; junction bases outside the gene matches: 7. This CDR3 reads CASSPAGTGVQETQYF. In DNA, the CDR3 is TGTGCCAGCAGCCCCGCCGGGACAGGGGTCCAAGAGACCCAGTACTTC.

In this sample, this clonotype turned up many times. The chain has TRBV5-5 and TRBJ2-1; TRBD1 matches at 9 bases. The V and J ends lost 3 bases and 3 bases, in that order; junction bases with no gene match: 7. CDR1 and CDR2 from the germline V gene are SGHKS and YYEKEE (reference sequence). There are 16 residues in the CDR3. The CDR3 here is CASSSLLGQGYNEQFF. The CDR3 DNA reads TGTGCCAGCAGCTCCCTCTTGGGACAGGGCTACAATGAGCAGTTCTTC. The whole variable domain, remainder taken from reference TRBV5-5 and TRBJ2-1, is DAGVTQSPTHLIKTRGQQVTLRCSPISGHKSVSWYQQVLGQGPQFIFQYYEKEERGRGNFPDRFSARQFPNYSSELNVNALLLGDSALYLCASSSLLGQGYNEQFFGPGTRLTVL.

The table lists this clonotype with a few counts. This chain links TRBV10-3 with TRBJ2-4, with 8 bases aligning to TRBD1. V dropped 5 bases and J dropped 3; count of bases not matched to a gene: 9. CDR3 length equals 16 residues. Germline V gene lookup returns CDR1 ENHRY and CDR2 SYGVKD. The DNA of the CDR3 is TGTGCCATCAGTCGGGTACTGACAGGGGACAAAAACATTCAGTACTTC. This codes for CAISRVLTGDKNIQYF.

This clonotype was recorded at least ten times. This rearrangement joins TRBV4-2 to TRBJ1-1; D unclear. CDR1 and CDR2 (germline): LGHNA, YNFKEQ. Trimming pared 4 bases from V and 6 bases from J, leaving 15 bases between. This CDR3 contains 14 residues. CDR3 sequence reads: CASSRAAPASEAFF. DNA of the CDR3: TGTGCCAGCAGCCGTGCGGCCCCGGCCTCTGAAGCTTTCTTT.

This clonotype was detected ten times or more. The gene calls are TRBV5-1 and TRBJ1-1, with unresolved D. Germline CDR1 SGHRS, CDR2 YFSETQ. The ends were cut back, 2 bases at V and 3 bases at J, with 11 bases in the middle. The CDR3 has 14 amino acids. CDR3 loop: CASSLLASDTEAFF. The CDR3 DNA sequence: TGCGCCAGCAGCTTACTGGCCTCAGACACTGAAGCTTTCTTT.

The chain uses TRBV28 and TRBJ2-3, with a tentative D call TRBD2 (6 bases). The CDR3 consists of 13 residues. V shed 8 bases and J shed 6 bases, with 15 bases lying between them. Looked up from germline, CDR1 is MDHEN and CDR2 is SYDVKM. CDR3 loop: CASGGSGMDTQYF. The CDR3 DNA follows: TGTGCCAGCGGAGGGTCTGGGATGGATACGCAGTATTTT.

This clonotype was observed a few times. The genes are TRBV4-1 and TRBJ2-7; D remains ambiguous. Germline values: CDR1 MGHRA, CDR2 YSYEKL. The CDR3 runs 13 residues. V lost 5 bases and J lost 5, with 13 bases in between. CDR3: CASSFLVVHEQYF. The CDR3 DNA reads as TGCGCCAGCAGCTTCCTGGTCGTACACGAGCAGTACTTC.

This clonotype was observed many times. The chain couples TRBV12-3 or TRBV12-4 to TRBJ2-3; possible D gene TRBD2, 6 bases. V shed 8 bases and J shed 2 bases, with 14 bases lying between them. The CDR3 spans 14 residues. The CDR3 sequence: CASWLGTLTDTQYF. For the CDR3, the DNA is TGTGCCAGCTGGCTGGGGACTCTCACAGATACGCAGTATTTT.

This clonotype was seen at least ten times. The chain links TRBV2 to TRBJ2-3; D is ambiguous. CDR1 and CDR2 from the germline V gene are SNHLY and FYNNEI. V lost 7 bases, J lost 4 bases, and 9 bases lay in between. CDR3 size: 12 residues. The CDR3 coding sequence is TGTGCCAGCATACGCTCCGCAGATACGCAGTATTTT. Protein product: CASIRSADTQYF.

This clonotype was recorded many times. CDR3 sequence reads: CASSLGGNDEQFF. CDR3 coding DNA: TGTGCCAGCAGCTTAGGGGGGAACGATGAGCAGTTCTTC. J is TRBJ2-1 and V is TRBV7-9; perhaps D is TRBD1 or TRBD2 (5 bases each). V lost 1 base and J 8 bases, leaving 9 bases between the germline ends. Germline V gives CDR1 SEHNR, CDR2 FQNEAQ (reference sequence). This CDR3 comprises 13 residues.

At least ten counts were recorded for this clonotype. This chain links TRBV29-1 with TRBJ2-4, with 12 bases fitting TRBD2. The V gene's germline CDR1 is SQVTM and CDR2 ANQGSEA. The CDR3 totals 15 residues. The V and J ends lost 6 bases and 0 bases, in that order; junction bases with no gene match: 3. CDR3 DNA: TGCAGCGTCGGACTAGCGGGACTAGCCAAAAACATTCAGTACTTC. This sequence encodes CSVGLAGLAKNIQYF.

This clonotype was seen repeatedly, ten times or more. The chain's CDR3 is CASSLTRLAVTGELFF. CDR3 nucleotides: TGTGCCAGCAGCCTCACCCGACTAGCGGTCACCGGGGAGCTGTTTTTT. The chain combines TRBV11-2 with TRBJ2-2; 9 positions agree with TRBD2. The CDR3 contains 16 residues. Germline CDR1 and CDR2: SGHAT and FQNNGV. J was trimmed by 4 bases and V by 5 bases; bases with no gene match: 8.

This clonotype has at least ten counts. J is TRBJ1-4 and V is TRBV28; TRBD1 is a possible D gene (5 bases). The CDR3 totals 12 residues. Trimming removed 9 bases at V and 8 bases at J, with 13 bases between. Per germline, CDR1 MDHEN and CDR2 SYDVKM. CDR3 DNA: TGTGCCAGTACCCCAGGGCGGGAAAAACTGTTTTTT. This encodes CASTPGREKLFF.

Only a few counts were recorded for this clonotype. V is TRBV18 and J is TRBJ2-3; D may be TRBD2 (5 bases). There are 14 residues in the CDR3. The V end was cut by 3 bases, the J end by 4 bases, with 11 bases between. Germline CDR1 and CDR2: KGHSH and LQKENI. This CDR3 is CASSPRAGADTQYF. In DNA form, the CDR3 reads TGTGCCAGCTCACCGAGGGCTGGCGCAGATACGCAGTATTTT.

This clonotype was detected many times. The CDR3 DNA sequence: TGTGCCAGTGGCAGGGCGGGAGGGCTACGGACCCAGTACTTC. Its protein product is CASGRAGGLRTQYF. The gene calls are TRBV19 and TRBJ2-5, with 9 bases identical to TRBD2. This CDR3 comprises 14 residues. Germline trimming cut 8 bases from V and 7 bases from J; bases unmatched to any gene: 11. CDR1 is LNHDA and CDR2 is SQIVND in the germline V gene (reference sequence).

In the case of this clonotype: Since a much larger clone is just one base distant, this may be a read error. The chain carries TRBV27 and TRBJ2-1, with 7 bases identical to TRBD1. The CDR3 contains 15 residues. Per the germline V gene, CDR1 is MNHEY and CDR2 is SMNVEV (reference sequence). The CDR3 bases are TGTGCCAGCCGCTGGGGACAGTTGGGATACAGTGAGCAGTTCTTC. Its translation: CASRWGQLGYSEQFF.

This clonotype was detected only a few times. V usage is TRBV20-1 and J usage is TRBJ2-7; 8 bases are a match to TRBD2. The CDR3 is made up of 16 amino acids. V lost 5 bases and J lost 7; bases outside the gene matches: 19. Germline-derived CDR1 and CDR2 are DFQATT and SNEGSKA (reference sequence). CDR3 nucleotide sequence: TGCAGTGCTCCCCTGAAAGCGGGAGCAACAGTGGAGGAGCAGTACTTC. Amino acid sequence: CSAPLKAGATVEEQYF.

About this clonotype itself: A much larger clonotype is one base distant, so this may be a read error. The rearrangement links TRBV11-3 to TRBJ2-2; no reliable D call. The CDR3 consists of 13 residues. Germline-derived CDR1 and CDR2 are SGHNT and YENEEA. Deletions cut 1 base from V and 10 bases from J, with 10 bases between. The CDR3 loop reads CASSLGLTSELFF. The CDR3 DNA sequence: TGTGCCAGCAGCTTAGGTCTAACGTCGGAGCTGTTTTTT.